The 18 T cell receptor beta chains below all came from one sample that was sequenced in a study of blood T cell repertoires in COVID-19. Clones were read by immunoSEQ multiplex PCR, and TCRdb kept only the in-frame ones, dropping some. The table has 120,000 to 150,000 clones, 87% seen once; the top ten hold roughly two fifths. The sequencing sample was made of peripheral blood. Every receptor here comes from a man aged 45 to 65 who had recovered from COVID-19.

The rearrangement joins TRBV6-1 to TRBJ1-3, with D maybe TRBD1 (5 bases). V was trimmed by 2 bases and J by 7 bases, leaving 18 bases between them. The V gene's germline CDR1 is MNHNS and CDR2 SASEGT. The CDR3 runs to 16 residues. The CDR3 loop is CASSEFVAGLGNTIYF. CDR3 nucleotides: TGTGCCAGCAGTGAATTTGTGGCAGGGCTCGGTAACACCATATATTTT.

V gene TRBV11-2 combines with J gene TRBJ1-3; D uncertain. From germline, CDR1 is SGHAT and CDR2 FQNNGV. V was cut by 2 bases and J by 11 bases, with 7 bases left in between. The CDR3 runs to 11 residues. The CDR3 here is CASSLTSSIYF. The CDR3 coding sequence is TGTGCCAGCAGCTTAACGAGCTCCATATATTTT.

The V call is TRBV19, the J call TRBJ2-2; no reliable D call. In germline, CDR1 is LNHDA, CDR2 SQIVND (reference sequence). Trimming stripped 3 bases from V and 2 bases from J, with 7 bases between. The CDR3 covers 14 residues. The CDR3 spells CASSINTNTGELFF. The CDR3 DNA follows: TGTGCCAGTAGTATTAACACCAACACCGGGGAGCTGTTTTTT.

As DNA, the CDR3 is TGTGCCAGCAGCGTGACTAGCGGGGGGGCCGTAAGTAACGAGCAGTACTTC. As protein: CASSVTSGGAVSNEQYF. The chain carries TRBV7-2 and TRBJ2-7, with TRBD2 matching over 14 bases. This CDR3 is built from 17 residues. Unmatched junction bases numbered 11, after V lost 5 bases and J lost 5 bases. Germline V gene data show CDR1 as SGHTA and CDR2 as FQGNSA. The full variable domain, completed using reference TRBV7-2 and TRBJ2-7, is GAGVSQSPSNKVTEKGKDVELRCDPISGHTALYWYRQSLGQGLEFLIYFQGNSAPDKSGLPSDRFSAERTGGSVSTLTIQRTQQEDSAVYLCASSVTSGGAVSNEQYFGPGTRLTVT.

The J gene is TRBJ2-5, the V gene TRBV3-1 (or the pseudogene TRBV3-2); 7 bases are shared with TRBD1. V lost 4 bases to trimming and J lost 3 bases; unmatched junction nucleotides: 8. CDR3 length equals 15 residues. The germline CDR1 and CDR2 sequences are LGHDT and YNNKEL (reference sequence). Here the CDR3 DNA reads TGTGCCAGCAGCCCTCCGGGACAGTTTGAAGAGACCCAGTACTTC. It encodes CASSPPGQFEETQYF.

The V call is TRBV5-1, the J call TRBJ1-6; D remains ambiguous. Trimming removed 4 bases at V and 14 bases at J, with 25 bases between. Per the germline V gene, CDR1 is SGHRS and CDR2 is YFSETQ. There are 16 residues in the CDR3. CDR3 in DNA: TGCGCCAGCAGCGGAGGATCCTATGGTGGCGTTGGGTCCCTCCACTTT. It is translated as CASSGGSYGGVGSLHF.

V usage is TRBV7-9 and J usage is TRBJ1-1, with no clear D. This CDR3 is 14 amino acids long. V lost 1 base to trimming and J lost 3 bases, with 9 bases between them. Germline V gene data show CDR1 as SEHNR and CDR2 as FQNEAQ (reference sequence). CDR3 amino acids: CASSLVGRDTEAFF. The CDR3 DNA reads as TGTGCCAGCAGCTTAGTGGGGAGAGACACTGAAGCTTTCTTT.

This clone was observed a few times. The V call is TRBV19, the J call TRBJ2-7; TRBD2 might be the D (7 bases). The V end lost 6 bases, the J end lost 0 bases, and 15 bases lay between the germline ends. This CDR3 has 15 amino acids. Germline CDR1 reads LNHDA; CDR2 reads SQIVND (reference sequence). CDR3 amino acids: CASRVGGRGSYEQYF. CDR3 sequence (DNA): TGTGCCAGTAGGGTGGGGGGGCGAGGCTCCTACGAGCAGTACTTC.

V is TRBV4-3 and J is TRBJ2-1, with D unresolved. Trimming removed 0 bases at V and 8 bases at J, with 8 bases between. From germline, CDR1 is LGHNA and CDR2 YSLEER. The CDR3 sequence is 13 residues long. CDR3 in amino acids: CASSQEWADEQFF. The CDR3, as DNA: TGCGCCAGCAGCCAAGAGTGGGCAGATGAGCAGTTCTTC.

The chain has TRBV2 and TRBJ1-1, with D tentatively TRBD1 (6 bases). Germline CDR1 is SNHLY and CDR2 is FYNNEI. The CDR3 spans 13 residues. V dropped 6 bases and J dropped 4 bases, with 12 bases sitting between them. CDR3 region: CASSTGSVTEAFF. The CDR3 DNA sequence: TGTGCCAGCAGCACAGGGTCGGTCACTGAAGCTTTCTTT.

The chain employs TRBV7-8 and TRBJ1-1; 8 bases line up with TRBD1. The CDR3 covers 15 residues. With V trimmed by 2 bases and J by 3 bases, 5 bases remained unmatched. Germline CDR1 reads SGHVS; CDR2 reads FQNEAQ. This chain's CDR3 is CASSLKDRAYTEAFF. CDR3 nucleotide sequence: TGTGCCAGCAGCTTAAAGGACAGGGCCTACACTGAAGCTTTCTTT.

This sequence joins TRBV19 and TRBJ1-5; TRBD1 might be the D (6 bases). Germline values: CDR1 LNHDA, CDR2 SQIVND (reference sequence). V dropped 0 bases and J dropped 1 base, with 10 bases sitting between them. The CDR3 loop spans 16 amino acids. CDR3 bases: TGTGCCAGTAGTATAGAGGGGGCGCGGAGCAATCAGCCCCAGCATTTT. Translation gives CASSIEGARSNQPQHF.

The rearrangement links TRBV24-1 to TRBJ2-1, with 12 bases lining up with TRBD2. The CDR3 extends over 17 amino acids. The germline gives CDR1 KGHDR, CDR2 SFDVKD. Trimming took 3 bases from V and 8 from J; bases not matched to a gene: 10. CDR3 nucleotide sequence: TGTGCCACCAGTGATCAAGCTAGCGGGGGGGGTCCCTATGAGCAGTTCTTC. Translating it yields CATSDQASGGGPYEQFF.

The rearrangement links TRBV19 to TRBJ1-5; no clear D. The germline CDR1 and CDR2 sequences are LNHDA and SQIVND (reference sequence). Trimming removed 0 bases at V and 7 bases at J, with 13 bases between. CDR3 length: 15 amino acids. Here the CDR3 DNA reads TGTGCCAGTAGTATAGATATGAGGGCAGGACAGCCCCAGCATTTT. It specifies CASSIDMRAGQPQHF.

Comments on this clone: Within the sample, other DNA sequences also encode this same CDR3. This sequence joins TRBV7-6 and TRBJ2-3; TRBD2 matches at 13 bases. Germline V gives CDR1 SGHVS, CDR2 FNYEAQ. The CDR3 length is 16 residues. Germline trimming cut 4 bases from V and 1 base from J; bases unmatched to any gene: 2. CDR3 coding DNA: TGTGCCAGCAGCTCTGGACTAGCGGGAGGCACAGATACGCAGTATTTT. It yields the protein CASSSGLAGGTDTQYF.

The rearrangement joins TRBV5-1 to TRBJ2-7; the D gene is possibly TRBD1 (6 bases). Germline V gene data show CDR1 as SGHRS and CDR2 as YFSETQ. V was shortened by 0 bases and J by 4 bases, with 14 bases between the two germline ends. The CDR3 has 15 amino acids. CDR3 bases: TGCGCCAGCAGCTTGGAAGGGACAAGGACGTACGAGCAGTACTTC. Translation gives CASSLEGTRTYEQYF.

The chain joins TRBV4-2 to TRBJ1-4; D is unclear. Germline CDR1 and CDR2: LGHNA and YNFKEQ. Trimming took off 0 bases at V and 5 bases at J, with 10 bases between the two ends. CDR3 length: 15 residues. CDR3 nucleotides: TGTGCCAGCAGCCAAGATGGCACAGAGAATGAAAAACTGTTTTTT. This translates into CASSQDGTENEKLFF.

The chain links TRBV7-9 to TRBJ2-7; TRBD1 matches 8 bases. After removal of 5 bases from V and 4 bases from J, the junction contained 19 bases not matched to a gene. Germline values: CDR1 SEHNR, CDR2 FQNEAQ (reference sequence). The CDR3 has 18 amino acids. The CDR3 sequence: CASSEPGQESLNVYEQYF. As DNA, the CDR3 is TGTGCCAGCAGCGAGCCGGGACAGGAGTCGTTGAACGTTTACGAGCAGTACTTC. Supplemented by reference TRBV7-9 and TRBJ2-7, the full variable domain reads DTGVSQNPRHKITKRGQNVTFRCDPISEHNRLYWYRQTLGQGPEFLTYFQNEAQLEKSRLLSDRFSAERPKGSFSTLEIQRTEQGDSAMYLCASSEPGQESLNVYEQYFGPGTRLTVT.